This T cell receptor beta chain emerged from a study of response to subunit inactivated influenza vaccine. The study's findings and limits: New T cells are recruited in small numbers by each seasonal influenza vaccination, according to the authors' suggestion.

This CDR3 contains 14 residues. CDR1 and CDR2 (germline): LGHDT, YNNKEL (reference sequence). Trimming left V 3 bases short and J 7 bases short, with 13 bases between. This clonotype has just a few counts. Its antigen is currently unknown. TCRdb itself ran the RT-PCR reads through MiXCR, one entry per CDR3 protein. The data contain around 760,000 distinct CDR3 sequences, 14% of them singletons. Material: PBMCs from blood, obtained 14 to 15 days before vaccination. The receptor was derived from a man aged 50-60 years who received an inactivated influenza vaccine. The chain employs TRBV3-1 and TRBJ1-5; D unresolved. CDR3 coding DNA: TGTGCCAGCAGCCAGCTGGGAGCCGCACAGCCCCAGCATTTT. Protein product: CASSQLGAAQPQHF. Complete variable domain (other parts from reference TRBV3-1 and TRBJ1-5): DTAVSQTPKYLVTQMGNDKSIKCEQNLGHDTMYWYKQDSKKFLKIMFSYNNKELIINETVPNRFSPKSPDKAHLNLHINSLELGDSAVYFCASSQLGAAQPQHFGDGTRLSIL.